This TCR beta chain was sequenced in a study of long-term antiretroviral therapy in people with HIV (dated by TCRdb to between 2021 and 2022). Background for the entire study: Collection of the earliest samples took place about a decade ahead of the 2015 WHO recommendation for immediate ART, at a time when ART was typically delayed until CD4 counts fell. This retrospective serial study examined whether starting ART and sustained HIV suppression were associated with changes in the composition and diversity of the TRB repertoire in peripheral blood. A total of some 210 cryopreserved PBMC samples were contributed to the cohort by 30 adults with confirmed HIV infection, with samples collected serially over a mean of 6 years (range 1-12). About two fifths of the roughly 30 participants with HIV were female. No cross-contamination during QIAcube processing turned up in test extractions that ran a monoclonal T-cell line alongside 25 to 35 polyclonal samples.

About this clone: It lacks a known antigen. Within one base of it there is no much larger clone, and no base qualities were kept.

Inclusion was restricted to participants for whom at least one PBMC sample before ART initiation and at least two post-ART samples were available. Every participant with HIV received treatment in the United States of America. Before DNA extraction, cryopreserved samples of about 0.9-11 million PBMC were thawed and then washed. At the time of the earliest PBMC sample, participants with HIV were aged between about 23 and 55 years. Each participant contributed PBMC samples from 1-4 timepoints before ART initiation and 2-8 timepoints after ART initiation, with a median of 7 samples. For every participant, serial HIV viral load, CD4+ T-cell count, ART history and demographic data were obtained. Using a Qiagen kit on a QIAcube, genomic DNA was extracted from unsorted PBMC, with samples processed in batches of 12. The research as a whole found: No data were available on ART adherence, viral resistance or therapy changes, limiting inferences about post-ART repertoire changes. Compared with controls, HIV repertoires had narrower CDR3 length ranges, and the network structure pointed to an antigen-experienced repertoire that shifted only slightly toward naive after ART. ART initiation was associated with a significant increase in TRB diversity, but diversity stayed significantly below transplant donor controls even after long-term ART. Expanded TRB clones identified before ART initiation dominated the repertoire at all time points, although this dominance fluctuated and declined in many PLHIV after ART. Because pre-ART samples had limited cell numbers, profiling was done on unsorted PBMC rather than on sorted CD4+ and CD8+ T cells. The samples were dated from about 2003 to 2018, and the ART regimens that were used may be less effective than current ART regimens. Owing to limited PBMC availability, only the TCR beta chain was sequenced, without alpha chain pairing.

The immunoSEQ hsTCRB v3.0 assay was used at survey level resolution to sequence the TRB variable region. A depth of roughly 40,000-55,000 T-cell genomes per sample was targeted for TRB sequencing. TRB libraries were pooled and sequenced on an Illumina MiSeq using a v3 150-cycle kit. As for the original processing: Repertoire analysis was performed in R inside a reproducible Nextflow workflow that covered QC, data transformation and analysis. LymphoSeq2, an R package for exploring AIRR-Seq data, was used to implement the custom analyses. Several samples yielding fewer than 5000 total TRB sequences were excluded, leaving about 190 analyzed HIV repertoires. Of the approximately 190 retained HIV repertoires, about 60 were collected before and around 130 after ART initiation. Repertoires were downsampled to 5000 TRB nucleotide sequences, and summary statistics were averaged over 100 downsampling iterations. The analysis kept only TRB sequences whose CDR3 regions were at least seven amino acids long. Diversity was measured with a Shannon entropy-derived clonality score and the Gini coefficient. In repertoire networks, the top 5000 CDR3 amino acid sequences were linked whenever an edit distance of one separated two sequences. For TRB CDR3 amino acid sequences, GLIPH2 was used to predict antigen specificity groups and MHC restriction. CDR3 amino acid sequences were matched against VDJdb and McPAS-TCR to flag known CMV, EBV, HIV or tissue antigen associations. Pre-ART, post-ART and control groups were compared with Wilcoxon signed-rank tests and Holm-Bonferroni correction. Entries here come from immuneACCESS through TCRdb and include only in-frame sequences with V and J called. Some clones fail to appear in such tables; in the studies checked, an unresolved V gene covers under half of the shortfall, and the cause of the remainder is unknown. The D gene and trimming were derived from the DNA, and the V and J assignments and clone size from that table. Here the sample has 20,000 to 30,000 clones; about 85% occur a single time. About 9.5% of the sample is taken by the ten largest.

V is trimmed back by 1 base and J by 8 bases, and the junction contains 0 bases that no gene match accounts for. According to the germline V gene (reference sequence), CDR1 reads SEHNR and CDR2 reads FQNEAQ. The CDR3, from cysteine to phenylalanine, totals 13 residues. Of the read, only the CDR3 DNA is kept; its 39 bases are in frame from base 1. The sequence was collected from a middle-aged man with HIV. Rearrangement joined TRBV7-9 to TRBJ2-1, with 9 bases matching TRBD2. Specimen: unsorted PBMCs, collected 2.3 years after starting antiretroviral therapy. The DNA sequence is TGTGCCAGCAGCTTAGGGACTAGCGATGAGCAGTTCTTC. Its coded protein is CASSLGTSDEQFF.